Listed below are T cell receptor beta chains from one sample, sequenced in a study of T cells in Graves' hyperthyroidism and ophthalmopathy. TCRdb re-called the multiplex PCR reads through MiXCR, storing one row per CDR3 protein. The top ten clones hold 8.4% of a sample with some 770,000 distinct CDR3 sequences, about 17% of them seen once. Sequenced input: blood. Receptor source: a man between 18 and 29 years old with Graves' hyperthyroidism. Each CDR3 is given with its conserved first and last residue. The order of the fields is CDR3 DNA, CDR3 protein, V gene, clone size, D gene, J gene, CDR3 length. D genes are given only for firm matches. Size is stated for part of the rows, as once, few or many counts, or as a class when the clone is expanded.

CDR3 DNA: TGTGCCAGCAGCCAAACATCTCGTGGGCGTACCGAAGCTTTCTTT; CDR3 protein: CASSQTSRGRTEAFF; V gene: TRBV7-6; clone size: few; D gene: -; J gene: TRBJ1-1; CDR3 length: 15
CDR3 DNA: TGTGCCAGCAGCTTAGTAGGGCCGAACACCGGGGAGCTGTTTTTT; CDR3 protein: CASSLVGPNTGELFF; V gene: TRBV11-1; clone size: many; D gene: -; J gene: TRBJ2-2; CDR3 length: 15
CDR3 DNA: TGCAGTGCTATGGGACAGGCCCAAGAGACCCAGTACTTC; CDR3 protein: CSAMGQAQETQYF; V gene: TRBV20-1; clone size: -; D gene: TRBD1; J gene: TRBJ2-5; CDR3 length: 13
CDR3 DNA: TGTGCCAGCAGTCCCGGACCGGGTGGCCAGTACTTC; CDR3 protein: CASSPGPGGQYF; V gene: TRBV2; clone size: few; D gene: -; J gene: TRBJ2-5; CDR3 length: 12
CDR3 DNA: TGTGCCAGCAGTGTCCTCGCGAGCTCCTACAATGAGCAGTTCTTC; CDR3 protein: CASSVLASSYNEQFF; V gene: TRBV6-1; clone size: few; D gene: -; J gene: TRBJ2-1; CDR3 length: 15
CDR3 DNA: TGCGCCAGCAGCTTGGTCGAACCAGATACGCAGTATTTT; CDR3 protein: CASSLVEPDTQYF; V gene: TRBV5-1; clone size: many; D gene: -; J gene: TRBJ2-3; CDR3 length: 13
CDR3 DNA: TGTGCCAGCAGCTCCTTTGGGGAGCAGTACTTC; CDR3 protein: CASSSFGEQYF; V gene: TRBV7-2; clone size: many; D gene: -; J gene: TRBJ2-7; CDR3 length: 11
CDR3 DNA: TGCAGTGCTCCGGGACTAGCGGGAGATCGAGCCAAAAACATTCAGTACTTC; CDR3 protein: CSAPGLAGDRAKNIQYF; V gene: TRBV20-1; clone size: few; D gene: TRBD2; J gene: TRBJ2-4; CDR3 length: 17
CDR3 DNA: TGTGCTAGTGGTTGGGCCGGGACTAGAGGGAATGAGCAGTTCTTC; CDR3 protein: CASGWAGTRGNEQFF; V gene: TRBV12-5; clone size: -; D gene: TRBD2; J gene: TRBJ2-1; CDR3 length: 15
CDR3 DNA: TGCGGCGGCAGGCAGAGCACCGGGGAGCTGTTTTTT; CDR3 protein: CGGRQSTGELFF; V gene: TRBV7-9; clone size: -; D gene: -; J gene: TRBJ2-2; CDR3 length: 12
CDR3 DNA: TGTGCCAGCAGGCCTAACAACCAACACGCTGAAGCTTTCTTT; CDR3 protein: CASRPNNQHAEAFF; V gene: TRBV12-3/TRBV12-4; clone size: many; D gene: -; J gene: TRBJ1-1; CDR3 length: 14
CDR3 DNA: TGTGCCAGCAGTTTTTGGACACCGAACACTGAAGCTTTCTTT; CDR3 protein: CASSFWTPNTEAFF; V gene: TRBV28; clone size: -; D gene: -; J gene: TRBJ1-1; CDR3 length: 14
CDR3 DNA: TGCAGTGCCGTAACAGGGGATCAGCCCCAGCATTTT; CDR3 protein: CSAVTGDQPQHF; V gene: TRBV20-1; clone size: many; D gene: TRBD1; J gene: TRBJ1-5; CDR3 length: 12
CDR3 DNA: TGTGCCAGCAGCCAAGATTTGGATAGCGGGAGCACAGATACGCAGTATTTT; CDR3 protein: CASSQDLDSGSTDTQYF; V gene: TRBV3-1; clone size: many; D gene: TRBD2; J gene: TRBJ2-3; CDR3 length: 17
CDR3 DNA: TGTGCCAGCTACCCTGGAAACACCATATATTTT; CDR3 protein: CASYPGNTIYF; V gene: TRBV27; clone size: -; D gene: -; J gene: TRBJ1-3; CDR3 length: 11
CDR3 DNA: TGTGCCAGCCGACAGGGCGATACGAACACCGGGGAGCTGTTTTTT; CDR3 protein: CASRQGDTNTGELFF; V gene: TRBV28; clone size: many; D gene: TRBD1; J gene: TRBJ2-2; CDR3 length: 15
CDR3 DNA: TGCAGTGCTCCCTATCCAAACACAGATACGCAGTATTTT; CDR3 protein: CSAPYPNTDTQYF; V gene: TRBV20-1; clone size: few; D gene: -; J gene: TRBJ2-3; CDR3 length: 13
CDR3 DNA: TGTGCCAGCAGCCCTCCCCGGGGCCTAGCGGGTCCCCATGAGCAGTTCTTC; CDR3 protein: CASSPPRGLAGPHEQFF; V gene: TRBV7-9; clone size: many; D gene: TRBD2; J gene: TRBJ2-1; CDR3 length: 17
CDR3 DNA: TGTGCCAGCAGCTTAGCGGGGGATCCCTACAATGAGCAGTTCTTC; CDR3 protein: CASSLAGDPYNEQFF; V gene: TRBV7-8; clone size: once; D gene: -; J gene: TRBJ2-1; CDR3 length: 15
CDR3 DNA: TGTGCCAGCAGCCCATCAAGGACCTTCGCAAAGAACACTGAAGCTTTCTTT; CDR3 protein: CASSPSRTFAKNTEAFF; V gene: TRBV7-8; clone size: -; D gene: -; J gene: TRBJ1-1; CDR3 length: 17
CDR3 DNA: TGCAGTGCTAGCCGGACAGGGCCCTCCTACGAGCAGTACTTC; CDR3 protein: CSASRTGPSYEQYF; V gene: TRBV20-1; clone size: many; D gene: TRBD1; J gene: TRBJ2-7; CDR3 length: 14
CDR3 DNA: TGTGCCAGCACGGTGGAGGATGAGCAGTTCTTC; CDR3 protein: CASTVEDEQFF; V gene: TRBV6-1; clone size: -; D gene: -; J gene: TRBJ2-1; CDR3 length: 11
CDR3 DNA: TGTGCCACCAGCATCTGGACAGGGGGTAAAGAGACCCAGTACTTC; CDR3 protein: CATSIWTGGKETQYF; V gene: TRBV24-1; clone size: -; D gene: TRBD1; J gene: TRBJ2-5; CDR3 length: 15
CDR3 DNA: TGTGCCAGCAGTCGGACAGGGGGCGCGTCAGATACGCAGTATTTT; CDR3 protein: CASSRTGGASDTQYF; V gene: TRBV6-4; clone size: -; D gene: TRBD1; J gene: TRBJ2-3; CDR3 length: 15
CDR3 DNA: TGTGCCGGGGGGAAGGGGGCCAATCAGCCCCAGCATTTT; CDR3 protein: CAGGKGANQPQHF; V gene: TRBV6-1; clone size: many; D gene: TRBD1; J gene: TRBJ1-5; CDR3 length: 13
CDR3 DNA: TGTGCCAGCACCGGAATAGCGGGGAAATACACCGGGGAGCTGTTTTTT; CDR3 protein: CASTGIAGKYTGELFF; V gene: TRBV12-3/TRBV12-4; clone size: -; D gene: TRBD2; J gene: TRBJ2-2; CDR3 length: 16
CDR3 DNA: TGTGCCAGCAGCCAAGAGATCGGGCAGGGAAGACCACCCCTCCACTTT; CDR3 protein: CASSQEIGQGRPPLHF; V gene: TRBV3-1; clone size: few; D gene: -; J gene: TRBJ1-6; CDR3 length: 16
CDR3 DNA: TGTGCCAGCAGTGGACTTAGCGGGAGGGCCCATTCCTACGAGCAGTACTTC; CDR3 protein: CASSGLSGRAHSYEQYF; V gene: TRBV6-1; clone size: many; D gene: TRBD2; J gene: TRBJ2-7; CDR3 length: 17
CDR3 DNA: TGTGCCAGCAGTTTGGAGACAGGGGGTTACGAGCAGTACTTC; CDR3 protein: CASSLETGGYEQYF; V gene: TRBV28; clone size: many; D gene: TRBD1; J gene: TRBJ2-7; CDR3 length: 14
CDR3 DNA: TGTGCCAGCAGCCAACTAGCGGGAGGTGAGGATACGCAGTATTTT; CDR3 protein: CASSQLAGGEDTQYF; V gene: TRBV3-1; clone size: many; D gene: TRBD2; J gene: TRBJ2-3; CDR3 length: 15
CDR3 DNA: TGTGCCAGCAGCTCCGGACTAGCGGCCGAGCAGTACTTC; CDR3 protein: CASSSGLAAEQYF; V gene: TRBV7-9; clone size: many; D gene: TRBD2; J gene: TRBJ2-7; CDR3 length: 13
CDR3 DNA: TGTGCCAGCAGTTTAAGGGGCTATGGCTACACCTTC; CDR3 protein: CASSLRGYGYTF; V gene: TRBV28; clone size: many; D gene: -; J gene: TRBJ1-2; CDR3 length: 12
CDR3 DNA: TGTGCCAGCAGCCATCAGGGCAGGGTCCCGCAAGAGACCCAGTACTTC; CDR3 protein: CASSHQGRVPQETQYF; V gene: TRBV5-8; clone size: -; D gene: -; J gene: TRBJ2-5; CDR3 length: 16
CDR3 DNA: TGCAGTGCTGTGGACAGAGGGTACTCCTACGAGCAGTACTTC; CDR3 protein: CSAVDRGYSYEQYF; V gene: TRBV20-1; clone size: -; D gene: -; J gene: TRBJ2-7; CDR3 length: 14
CDR3 DNA: TGTGCCGTTTTCGAACAGGGGAGTGAAGCTTTCTTT; CDR3 protein: CAVFEQGSEAFF; V gene: TRBV30; clone size: many; D gene: TRBD1; J gene: TRBJ1-1; CDR3 length: 12
CDR3 DNA: TGTGCCAGCAGCTTAAGACAACTAAAGAATGAGCAGTTCTTC; CDR3 protein: CASSLRQLKNEQFF; V gene: TRBV7-2; clone size: many; D gene: -; J gene: TRBJ2-1; CDR3 length: 14
CDR3 DNA: TGTGCCTGGAGTGTTGAAACAGGGCTAGAGACCCAGTACTTC; CDR3 protein: CAWSVETGLETQYF; V gene: TRBV30; clone size: many; D gene: -; J gene: TRBJ2-5; CDR3 length: 14
CDR3 DNA: TGTGCCAGCAGCCAAAGGGGACCCAATGAGCAGTTCTTC; CDR3 protein: CASSQRGPNEQFF; V gene: TRBV3-1; clone size: many; D gene: -; J gene: TRBJ2-1; CDR3 length: 13
CDR3 DNA: TGTGCCAGCAGTGCCGGGACAGCAAATCAGCCCCAGCATTTT; CDR3 protein: CASSAGTANQPQHF; V gene: TRBV12-3/TRBV12-4; clone size: many; D gene: TRBD1; J gene: TRBJ1-5; CDR3 length: 14
CDR3 DNA: TGCAGTGCTAGAGGAGAGGGACAGCAAGAGACCCAGTACTTC; CDR3 protein: CSARGEGQQETQYF; V gene: TRBV20-1; clone size: -; D gene: TRBD1; J gene: TRBJ2-5; CDR3 length: 14